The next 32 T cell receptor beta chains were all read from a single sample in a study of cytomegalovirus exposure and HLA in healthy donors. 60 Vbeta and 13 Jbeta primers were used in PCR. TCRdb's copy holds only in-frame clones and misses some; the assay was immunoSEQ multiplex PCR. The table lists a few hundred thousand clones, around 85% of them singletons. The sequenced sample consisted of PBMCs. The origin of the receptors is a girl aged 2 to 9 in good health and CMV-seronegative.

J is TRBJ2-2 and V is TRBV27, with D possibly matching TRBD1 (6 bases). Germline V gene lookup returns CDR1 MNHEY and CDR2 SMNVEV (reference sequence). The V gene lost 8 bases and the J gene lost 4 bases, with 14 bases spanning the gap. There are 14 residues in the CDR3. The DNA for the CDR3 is TGTGCCAGCGGTACAGGGATGAGCACCGGGGAGCTGTTTTTT. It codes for CASGTGMSTGELFF.

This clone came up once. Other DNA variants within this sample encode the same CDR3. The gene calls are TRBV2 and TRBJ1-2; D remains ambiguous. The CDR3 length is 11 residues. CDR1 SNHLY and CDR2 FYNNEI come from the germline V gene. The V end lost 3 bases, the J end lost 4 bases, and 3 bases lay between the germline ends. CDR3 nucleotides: TGTGCCAGCAGTGACTCCTATGGCTACACCTTC. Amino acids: CASSDSYGYTF.

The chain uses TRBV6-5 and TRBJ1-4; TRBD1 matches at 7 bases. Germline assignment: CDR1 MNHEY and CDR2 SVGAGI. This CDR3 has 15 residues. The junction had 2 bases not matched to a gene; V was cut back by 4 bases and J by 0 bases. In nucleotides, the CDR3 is TGTGCCAGCAGTTTCGGACAGGCAACTAATGAAAAACTGTTTTTT. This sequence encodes CASSFGQATNEKLFF.

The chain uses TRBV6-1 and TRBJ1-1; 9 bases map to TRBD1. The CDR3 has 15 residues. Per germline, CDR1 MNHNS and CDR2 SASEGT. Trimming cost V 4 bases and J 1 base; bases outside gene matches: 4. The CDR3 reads CASSGPGQGNTEAFF. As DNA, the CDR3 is TGTGCCAGCAGTGGACCGGGACAGGGGAACACTGAAGCTTTCTTT.

The CDR3 nucleotides read TGTGCCAGCAGCTTGGTCGGGGACACTGAAGCTTTCTTT. Its translation: CASSLVGDTEAFF. The rearrangement links TRBV5-4 to TRBJ1-1; no definite D call. There are 13 residues in the CDR3. Germline V gene data show CDR1 as SGHNT and CDR2 as YYREEE (reference sequence). V gave up 0 bases and J gave up 3 bases, with 6 bases separating them.

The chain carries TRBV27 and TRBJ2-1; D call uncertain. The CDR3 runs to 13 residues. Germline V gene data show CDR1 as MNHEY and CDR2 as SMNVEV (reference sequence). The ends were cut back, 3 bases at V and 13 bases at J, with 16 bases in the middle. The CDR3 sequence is CASSFRTPEYQFF. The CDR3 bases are TGTGCCAGCAGTTTTAGAACTCCCGAGTATCAGTTCTTC.

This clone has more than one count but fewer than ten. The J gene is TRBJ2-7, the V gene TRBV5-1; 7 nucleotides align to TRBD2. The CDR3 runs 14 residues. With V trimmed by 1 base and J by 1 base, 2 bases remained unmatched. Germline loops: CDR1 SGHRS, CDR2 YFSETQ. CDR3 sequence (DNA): TGCGCCAGCAGCTTGCCCGGGAGGTCCTACGAGCAGTACTTC. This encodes CASSLPGRSYEQYF.

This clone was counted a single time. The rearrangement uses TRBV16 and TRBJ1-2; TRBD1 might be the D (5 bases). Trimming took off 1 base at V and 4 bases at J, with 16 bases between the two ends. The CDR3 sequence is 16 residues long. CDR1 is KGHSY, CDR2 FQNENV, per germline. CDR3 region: CASSQFFSGDGYGYTF. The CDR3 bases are TGTGCCAGCAGCCAATTCTTTTCGGGGGATGGCTATGGCTACACCTTC. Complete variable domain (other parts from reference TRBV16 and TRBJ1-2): GEEVAQTPKHLVRGEGQKAKLYCAPIKGHSYVFWYQQVLKNEFKFLISFQNENVFDETGMPKERFSAKCLPNSPCSLEIQATKLEDSAVYFCASSQFFSGDGYGYTFGSGTRLTVV.

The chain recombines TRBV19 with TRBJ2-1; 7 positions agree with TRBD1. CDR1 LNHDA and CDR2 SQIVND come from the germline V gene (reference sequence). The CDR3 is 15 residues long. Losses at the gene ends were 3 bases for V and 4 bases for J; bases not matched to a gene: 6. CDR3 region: CASSITGTAYNEQFF. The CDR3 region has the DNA TGTGCCAGTAGTATCACCGGGACAGCTTACAATGAGCAGTTCTTC. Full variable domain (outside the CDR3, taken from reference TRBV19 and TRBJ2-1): DGGITQSPKYLFRKEGQNVTLSCEQNLNHDAMYWYRQDPGQGLRLIYYSQIVNDFQKGDIAEGYSVSREKKESFPLTVTSAQKNPTAFYLCASSITGTAYNEQFFGPGTRLTVL.

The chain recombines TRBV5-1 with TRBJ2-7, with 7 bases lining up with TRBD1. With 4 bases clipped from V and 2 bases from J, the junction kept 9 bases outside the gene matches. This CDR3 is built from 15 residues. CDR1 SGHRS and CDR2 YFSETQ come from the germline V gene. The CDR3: CASSLYPGQPYEQYF. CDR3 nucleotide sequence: TGCGCCAGCAGCCTCTACCCGGGACAGCCCTACGAGCAGTACTTC.

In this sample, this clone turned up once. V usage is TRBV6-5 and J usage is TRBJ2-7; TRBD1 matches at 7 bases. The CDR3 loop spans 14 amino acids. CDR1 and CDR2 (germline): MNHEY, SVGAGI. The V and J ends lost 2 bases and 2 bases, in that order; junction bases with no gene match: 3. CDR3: CASSYGQGAYEQYF. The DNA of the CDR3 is TGTGCCAGCAGTTACGGGCAGGGGGCCTACGAGCAGTACTTC.

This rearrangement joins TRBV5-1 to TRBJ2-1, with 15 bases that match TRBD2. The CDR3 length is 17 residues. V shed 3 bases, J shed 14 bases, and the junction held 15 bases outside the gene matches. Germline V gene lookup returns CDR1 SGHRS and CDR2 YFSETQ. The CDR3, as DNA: TGCGCCAGCAGCTCACCCGGGGGACTAGCGGGAGGAGGGGGGGAGTTCTTC. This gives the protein CASSSPGGLAGGGGEFF.

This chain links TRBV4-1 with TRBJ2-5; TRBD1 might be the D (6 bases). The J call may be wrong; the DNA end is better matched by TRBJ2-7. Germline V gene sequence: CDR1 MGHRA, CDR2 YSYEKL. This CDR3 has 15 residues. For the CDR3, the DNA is TGCGCCAGCAGCCTGGACCCGACAGGTTCCTACGAGCAGTACTTC. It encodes CASSLDPTGSYEQYF.

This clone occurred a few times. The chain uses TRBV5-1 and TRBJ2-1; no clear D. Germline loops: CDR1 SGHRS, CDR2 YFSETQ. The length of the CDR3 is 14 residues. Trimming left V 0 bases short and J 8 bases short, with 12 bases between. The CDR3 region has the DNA TGCGCCAGCAGCTTGGTGAGTAGCATCCATGAGCAGTTCTTC. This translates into CASSLVSSIHEQFF.

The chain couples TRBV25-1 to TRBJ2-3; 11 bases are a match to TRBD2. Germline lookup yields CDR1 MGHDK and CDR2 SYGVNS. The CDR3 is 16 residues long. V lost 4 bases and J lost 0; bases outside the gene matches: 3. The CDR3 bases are TGTGCCAGCAGTGGGGGACTAGCGGAGAGCACAGATACGCAGTATTTT. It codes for CASSGGLAESTDTQYF.

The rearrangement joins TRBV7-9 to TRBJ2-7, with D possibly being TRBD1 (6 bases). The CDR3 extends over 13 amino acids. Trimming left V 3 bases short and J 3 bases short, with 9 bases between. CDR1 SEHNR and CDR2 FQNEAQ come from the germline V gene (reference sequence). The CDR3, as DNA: TGTGCCAGCAGCTTGGACAGAGGCTACGAGCAGTACTTC. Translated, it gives CASSLDRGYEQYF.

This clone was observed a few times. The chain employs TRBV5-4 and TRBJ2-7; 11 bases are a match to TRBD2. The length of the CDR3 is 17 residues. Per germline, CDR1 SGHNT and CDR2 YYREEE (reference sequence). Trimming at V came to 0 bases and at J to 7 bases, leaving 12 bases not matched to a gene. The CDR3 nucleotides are TGTGCCAGCAGCTTGGCTACCCTAGCGGGAGGAGGAGGGGAGCAGTACTTC. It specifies CASSLATLAGGGGEQYF.

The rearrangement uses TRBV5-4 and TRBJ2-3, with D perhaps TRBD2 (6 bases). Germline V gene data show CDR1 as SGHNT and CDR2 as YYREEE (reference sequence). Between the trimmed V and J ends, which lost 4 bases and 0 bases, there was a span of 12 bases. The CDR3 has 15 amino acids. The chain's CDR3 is CASSASSASTDTQYF. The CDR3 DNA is TGTGCCAGCAGCGCATCTAGCGCTAGCACAGATACGCAGTATTTT.

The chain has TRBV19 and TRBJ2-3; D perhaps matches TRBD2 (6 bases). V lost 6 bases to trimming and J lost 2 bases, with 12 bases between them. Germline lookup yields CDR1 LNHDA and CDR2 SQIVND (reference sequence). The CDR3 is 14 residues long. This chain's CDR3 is CASSGSLVTDTQYF. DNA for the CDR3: TGTGCCAGTAGCGGGAGCCTTGTCACAGATACGCAGTATTTT.

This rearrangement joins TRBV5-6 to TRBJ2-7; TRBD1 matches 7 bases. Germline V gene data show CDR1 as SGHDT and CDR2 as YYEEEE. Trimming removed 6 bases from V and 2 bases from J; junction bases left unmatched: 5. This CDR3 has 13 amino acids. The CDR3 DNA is TGTGCCAGCAACCGGGACAGTCCCTACGAGCAGTACTTC. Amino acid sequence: CASNRDSPYEQYF.

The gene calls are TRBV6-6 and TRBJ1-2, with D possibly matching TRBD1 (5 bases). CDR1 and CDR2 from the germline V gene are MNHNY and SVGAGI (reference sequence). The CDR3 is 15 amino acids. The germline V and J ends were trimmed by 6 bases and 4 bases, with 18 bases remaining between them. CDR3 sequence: CASRATAIRGYGYTF. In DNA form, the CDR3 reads TGTGCCAGCAGAGCCACTGCCATAAGGGGCTATGGCTACACCTTC.

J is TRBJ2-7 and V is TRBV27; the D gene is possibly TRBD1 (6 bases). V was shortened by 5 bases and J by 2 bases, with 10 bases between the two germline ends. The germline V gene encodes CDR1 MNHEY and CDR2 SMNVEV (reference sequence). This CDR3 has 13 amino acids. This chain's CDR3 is CASSRTAAYEQYF. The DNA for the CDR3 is TGTGCCAGCAGTAGGACAGCCGCCTACGAGCAGTACTTC.

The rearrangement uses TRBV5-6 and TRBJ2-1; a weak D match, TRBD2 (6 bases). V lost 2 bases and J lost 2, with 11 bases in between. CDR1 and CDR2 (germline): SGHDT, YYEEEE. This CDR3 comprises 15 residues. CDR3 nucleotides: TGTGCCAGCAGCTTTTTGGGGGAGGCCTACAATGAGCAGTTCTTC. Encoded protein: CASSFLGEAYNEQFF.

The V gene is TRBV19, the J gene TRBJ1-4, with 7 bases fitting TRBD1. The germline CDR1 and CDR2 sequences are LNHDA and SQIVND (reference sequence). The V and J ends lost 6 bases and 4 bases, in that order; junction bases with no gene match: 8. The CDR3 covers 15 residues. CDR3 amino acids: CASRRQGMGNEKLFF. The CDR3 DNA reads TGTGCCAGTAGAAGACAGGGCATGGGTAATGAAAAACTGTTTTTT.

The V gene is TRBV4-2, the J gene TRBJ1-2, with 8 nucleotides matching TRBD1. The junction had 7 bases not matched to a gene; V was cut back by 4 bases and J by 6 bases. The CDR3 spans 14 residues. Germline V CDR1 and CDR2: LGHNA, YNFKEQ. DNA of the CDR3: TGTGCCAGCAGCCCATTAACGGACAGGGATGGCTACACCTTC. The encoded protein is CASSPLTDRDGYTF.

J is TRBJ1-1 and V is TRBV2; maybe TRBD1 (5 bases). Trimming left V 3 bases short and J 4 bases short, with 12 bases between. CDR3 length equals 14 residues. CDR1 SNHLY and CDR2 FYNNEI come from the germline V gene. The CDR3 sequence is CASSEAGKGTEAFF. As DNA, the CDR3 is TGTGCCAGCAGTGAGGCAGGGAAGGGCACTGAAGCTTTCTTT.

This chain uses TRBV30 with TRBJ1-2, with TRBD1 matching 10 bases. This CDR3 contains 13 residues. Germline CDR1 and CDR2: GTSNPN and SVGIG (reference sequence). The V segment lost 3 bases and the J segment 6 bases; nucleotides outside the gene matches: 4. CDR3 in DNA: TGTGCCTGGAGAGGGACAGGGGCCCATGGCTACACCTTC. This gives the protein CAWRGTGAHGYTF.

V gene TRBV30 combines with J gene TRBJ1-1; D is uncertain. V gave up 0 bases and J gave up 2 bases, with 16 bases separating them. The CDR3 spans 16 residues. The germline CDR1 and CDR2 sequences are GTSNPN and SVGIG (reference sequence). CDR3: CAWSVLDTRQNTEAFF. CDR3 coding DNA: TGTGCCTGGAGTGTACTTGACACCCGGCAAAACACTGAAGCTTTCTTT. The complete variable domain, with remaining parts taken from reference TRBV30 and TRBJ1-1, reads SQTIHQWPATLVQPVGSPLSLECTVEGTSNPNLYWYRQAAGRGLQLLFYSVGIGQISSEVPQNLSASRPQDRQFILSSKKLLLSDSGFYLCAWSVLDTRQNTEAFFGQGTRLTVV.

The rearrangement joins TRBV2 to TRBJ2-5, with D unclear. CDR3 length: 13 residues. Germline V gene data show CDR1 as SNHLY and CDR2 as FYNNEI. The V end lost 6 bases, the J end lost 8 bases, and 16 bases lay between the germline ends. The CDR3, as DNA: TGTGCCAGCAGCAGATTAAACGCGGATACCCAGTACTTC. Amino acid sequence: CASSRLNADTQYF.

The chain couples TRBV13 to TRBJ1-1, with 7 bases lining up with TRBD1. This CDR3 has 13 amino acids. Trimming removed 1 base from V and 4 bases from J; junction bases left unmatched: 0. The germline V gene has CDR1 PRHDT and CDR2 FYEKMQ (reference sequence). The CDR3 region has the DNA TGTGCCAGCAGCTTAGACAGGGGCACTGAAGCTTTCTTT. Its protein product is CASSLDRGTEAFF.

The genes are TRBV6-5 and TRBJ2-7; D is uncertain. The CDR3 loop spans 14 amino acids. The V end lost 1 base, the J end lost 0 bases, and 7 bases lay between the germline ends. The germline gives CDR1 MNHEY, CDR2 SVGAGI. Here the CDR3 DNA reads TGTGCCAGCAGTTACTTCCAGTCCTCCTACGAGCAGTACTTC. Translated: CASSYFQSSYEQYF.

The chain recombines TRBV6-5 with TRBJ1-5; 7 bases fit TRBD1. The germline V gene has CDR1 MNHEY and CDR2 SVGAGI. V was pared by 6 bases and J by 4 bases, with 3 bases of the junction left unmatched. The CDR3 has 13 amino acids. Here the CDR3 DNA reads TGTGCCAGCAGAGACAGGGCAAATCAGCCCCAGCATTTT. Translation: CASRDRANQPQHF.